The clone carrying this T cell receptor beta chain was observed many times. One end of the junction is discordant with germline, which a read error may explain. These data originate in a study of blood T cells in healthy people across ages. Across the whole study: About one barcoded beta molecule per two T cells was captured by template switching.

The use of a sample-barcoded 5' primer and a J-beta primer mix characterized a second PCR of about 6 to 12 cycles. From the 5' RACE reads, TCRdb called clonotypes with MiXCR, one entry per CDR3 protein. Of some 670,000 distinct CDR3 sequences listed, roughly half were seen once; the top ten hold about 13%. CDR3 size: 13 residues. Per germline, CDR1 SGHTA and CDR2 FQGTGA. Extraction of total RNA produced a minimum of 5 micrograms from each sample. Sequencing input: blood. This clonotype was obtained from a woman aged 80 or over in good health. V gene TRBV7-3 combines with J gene TRBJ2-3; D is perhaps TRBD2 (5 bases). CDR3: CASSSGNTDTQYF. The DNA of the CDR3 is TGCGCCAGCAGTTCGGGGAACACAGATACGCAGTATTTT.